This T cell receptor beta chain was captured in a study of post-analysis software for immune sequencing data. Study at large: Both relapsing-remitting and secondary progressive multiple sclerosis featured among the disease courses, as did progressive-relapsing multiple sclerosis. Points from the study as a whole: Five or six TRBV segments appeared more often in patients than in controls, and TRBV5-6, TRBV5-1 and TRBV20-1 were among these. F measure grouped same-batch samples tightly together. Controls significantly exceeded multiple sclerosis patients in normalized Chao1 diversity.

The J segment lost 0 bases and the V segment lost 0 bases, leaving 9 bases of the junction unmatched. The CDR3 covers 17 residues. Per germline, CDR1 DFQATT and CDR2 SNEGSKA (reference sequence). On this clonotype itself: Its matching antigen is unknown.

Unique-molecular-identifier-tagged TCR beta cDNA libraries were used. Some 500,000 cDNA molecules were obtained per 1 to 10 million input T cells. TCRdb re-called the PCR reads with MiXCR, one entry per CDR3 protein. The data contain almost 700,000 distinct CDR3 sequences, approximately 60% of them seen just once; the ten biggest clones take up about 11%. The material sequenced was blood. The genes are TRBV20-1 and TRBJ1-1, with 8 positions matching TRBD1. This receptor was identified in a girl aged 2 to 9 with multiple sclerosis. CDR3 amino acids: CSARDWQGARMNTEAFF. The CDR3 region has the DNA TGCAGTGCTAGAGATTGGCAGGGGGCTCGGATGAACACTGAAGCTTTCTTT.